Sequencing of this T cell receptor beta chain was carried out in a study of blood T cell repertoires in COVID-19. Study at large: Donors in the United States, Italy and Spain gave samples during acute or convalescent COVID-19. T cells, B-cell-depleted T cells, or PBMCs provided the cDNA or gDNA that served as material.

This clone was detected only once. The germline V gene has CDR1 LGHNT and CDR2 FRNRAP. This CDR3 contains 16 residues. Trimming at V came to 6 bases and at J to 3 bases, leaving 12 bases not matched to a gene. Authors' methods: Amplification of reference gene primers was used by the study to estimate nucleated cell counts. Libraries were prepared by immunoSEQ multiplex PCR; TCRdb keeps only in-frame clonotypes and omits some of them. The V and J calls and clone size come from that table; D and trimming were worked out from the DNA. This table holds around 100,000 clones, approximately 88% found once. Material: peripheral blood. The origin of this receptor is a woman between 65 and 79 years old with acute or convalescent COVID-19. This chain links TRBV12-5 with TRBJ2-5; 8 bases match TRBD1. CDR3 coding DNA: TGTGCTAGTGGACTCACCACCGGGACAGGAAAAGAGACCCAGTACTTC. This sequence encodes CASGLTTGTGKETQYF.